This T cell receptor (beta chain) was recovered during a study of T cells in Graves' hyperthyroidism and ophthalmopathy. Study-level points and caveats: Most expanded thyroid clonotypes above 0.001 also appeared in blood. A 13 V-J signature model discriminated ophthalmopathy versus stable hyperthyroidism.

TCR beta CDR3 regions were amplified from RNA. Using the HTBI primer set, a first-round RT-PCR was run on the TCR CDR3. TCRdb re-derived calls from the multiplex PCR reads in MiXCR, one entry per CDR3 protein. Among roughly 570,000 distinct CDR3 sequences, 35% to 55% were seen once, and the ten largest hold roughly 20%. This CDR3 is 13 amino acids long. V lost 6 bases, J lost 5 bases, and 6 bases stayed unmatched. This clonotype came up many times. As yet, its antigen is unknown. Uncontrolled infections, other autoimmune diseases, pregnancy or lactation led to exclusion of patients. Clinicians diagnosed patients from clinical symptoms, serum thyroxine and TRAb, thyroid ultrasound and orbital computed tomography.

The genes are TRBV12-3 or TRBV12-4 and TRBJ2-5; 7 bases are a match to TRBD1. This TCR was recovered from an adult woman with Graves' disease, either hyperthyroidism or ophthalmopathy (not recorded which). Material: peripheral blood or thyroid tissue (not recorded which). The CDR3 region has the DNA TGTGCCAGCAGGACGACAGGGTCCGAGACCCAGTACTTC. This translates into CASRTTGSETQYF.